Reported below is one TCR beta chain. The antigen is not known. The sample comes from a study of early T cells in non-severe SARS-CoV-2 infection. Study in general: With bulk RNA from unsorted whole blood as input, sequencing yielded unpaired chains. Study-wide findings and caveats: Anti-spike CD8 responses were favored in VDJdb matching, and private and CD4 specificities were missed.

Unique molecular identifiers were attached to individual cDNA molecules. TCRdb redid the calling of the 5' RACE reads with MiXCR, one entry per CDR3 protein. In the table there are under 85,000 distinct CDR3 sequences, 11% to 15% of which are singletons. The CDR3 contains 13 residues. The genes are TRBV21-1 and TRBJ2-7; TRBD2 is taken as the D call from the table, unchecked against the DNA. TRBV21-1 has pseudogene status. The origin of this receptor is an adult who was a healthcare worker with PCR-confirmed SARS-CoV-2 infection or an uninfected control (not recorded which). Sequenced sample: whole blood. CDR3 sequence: CASSKAALAEQYF. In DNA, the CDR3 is TGTGCCAGCAGCAAAGCGGCCCTTGCCGAGCAGTACTTC.